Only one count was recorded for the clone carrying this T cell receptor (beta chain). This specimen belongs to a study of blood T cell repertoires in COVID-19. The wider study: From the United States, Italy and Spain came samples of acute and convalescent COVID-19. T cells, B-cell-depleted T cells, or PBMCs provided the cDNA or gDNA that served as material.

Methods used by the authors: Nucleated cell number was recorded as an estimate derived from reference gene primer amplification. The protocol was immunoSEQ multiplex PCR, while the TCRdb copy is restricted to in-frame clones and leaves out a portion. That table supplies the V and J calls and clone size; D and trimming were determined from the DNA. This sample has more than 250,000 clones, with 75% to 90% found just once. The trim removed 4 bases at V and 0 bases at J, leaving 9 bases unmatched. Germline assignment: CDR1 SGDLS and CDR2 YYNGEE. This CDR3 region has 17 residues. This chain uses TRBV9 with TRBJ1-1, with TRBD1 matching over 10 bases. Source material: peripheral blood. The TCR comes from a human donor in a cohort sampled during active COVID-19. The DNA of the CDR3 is TGTGCCAGCAGCTTTGGGGACAGGGGTAATATGAACACTGAAGCTTTCTTT. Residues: CASSFGDRGNMNTEAFF.